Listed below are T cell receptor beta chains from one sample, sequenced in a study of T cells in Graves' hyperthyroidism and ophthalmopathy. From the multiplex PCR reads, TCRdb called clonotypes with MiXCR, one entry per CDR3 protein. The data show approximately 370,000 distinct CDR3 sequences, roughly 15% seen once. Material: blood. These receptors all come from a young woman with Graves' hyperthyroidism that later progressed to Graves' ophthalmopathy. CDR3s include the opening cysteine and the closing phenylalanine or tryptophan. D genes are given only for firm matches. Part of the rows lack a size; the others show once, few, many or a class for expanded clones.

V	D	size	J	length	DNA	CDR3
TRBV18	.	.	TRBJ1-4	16	TGTGCCAGCTCACCATCGCGCGACGTTCCTAGTGAAAAACTGTTTTTT	CASSPSRDVPSEKLFF
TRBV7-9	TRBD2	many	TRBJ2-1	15	TGTGCCAGCAGCTTAGCTGGGGGGGCCTACAATGAGCAGTTCTTC	CASSLAGGAYNEQFF
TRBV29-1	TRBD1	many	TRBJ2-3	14	TGCAGCGTAACCGGGACAGGGCTTACAGATACGCAGTATTTT	CSVTGTGLTDTQYF
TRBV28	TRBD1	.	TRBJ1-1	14	TGTGCCAGCAGTTTAAGGGGGCGCTGGACTGAAGCTTTCTTT	CASSLRGRWTEAFF
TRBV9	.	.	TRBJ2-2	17	TGTGCCAGCAGCGTAAAGAGAGGTAGCCCGAACACCGGGGAGCTGTTTTTT	CASSVKRGSPNTGELFF
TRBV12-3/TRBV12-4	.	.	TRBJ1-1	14	TGTGCCAGCAGTTTAAGGGTTTGGGACACTGAAGCTTTCTTT	CASSLRVWDTEAFF
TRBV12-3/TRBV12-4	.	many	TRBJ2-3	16	TGTGCCAGCAGTTCAGGGACTGCGACTAGCACAGATACGCAGTATTTT	CASSSGTATSTDTQYF
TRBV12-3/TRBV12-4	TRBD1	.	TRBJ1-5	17	TGTGCCAGCAGTTTATCTTCGGGACAGGGGCGATATCAGCCCCAGCATTTT	CASSLSSGQGRYQPQHF
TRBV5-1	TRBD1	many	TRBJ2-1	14	TGCGCCAGCAGGCATCGACAGGGCCCCAATGAGCAGTTCTTC	CASRHRQGPNEQFF
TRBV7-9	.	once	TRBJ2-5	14	TGTGCCAGCAGCCAATCGGAACTAGCAGAGACCCAGTACTTC	CASSQSELAETQYF
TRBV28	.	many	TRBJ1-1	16	TGTGCCAGCAGTTTGCCCCGAGGGGCAATGAACACTGAAGCTTTCTTT	CASSLPRGAMNTEAFF
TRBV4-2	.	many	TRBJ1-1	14	TGTGCCAGCAGCCAAGTCGGTACTGACACTGAAGCTTTCTTT	CASSQVGTDTEAFF
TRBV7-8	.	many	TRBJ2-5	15	TGTGCCAGCAGCTTAGCCGGGACAGCGGGGGAGACCCAGTACTTC	CASSLAGTAGETQYF
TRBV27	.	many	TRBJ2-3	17	TGTGCCAGCAGTTTTATTTACGGGAGTGCACGGGCAGATACGCAGTATTTT	CASSFIYGSARADTQYF
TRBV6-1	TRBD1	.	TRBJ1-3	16	TGTGCCAGCAGTCCAGGGGACAGGGGTTCGCGAAACACCATATATTTT	CASSPGDRGSRNTIYF
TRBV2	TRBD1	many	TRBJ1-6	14	TGTGCCAGCGCCGGACAGGGTCAGAATTCACCCCTCCACTTT	CASAGQGQNSPLHF
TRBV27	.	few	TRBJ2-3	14	TGTGCCAGCAGACCCTCAGGAGGCACAGATACGCAGTATTTT	CASRPSGGTDTQYF
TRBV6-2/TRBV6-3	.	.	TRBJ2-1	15	TGTGCCAGCAGTCTCGAAGGGACCAGGGGCGGTGAGCAGTTCTTC	CASSLEGTRGGEQFF
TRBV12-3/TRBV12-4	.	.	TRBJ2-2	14	TGTGCCAGCAGTTTACCTAGATCCACCGGGGAGCTGTTTTTT	CASSLPRSTGELFF
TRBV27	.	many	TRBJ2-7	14	TGTGCCAGCAAGAGGGAGACGGCCGCGGGTGAGCAGTACTTC	CASKRETAAGEQYF
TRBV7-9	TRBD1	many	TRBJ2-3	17	TGTGCCAGCAGCCCCAAGACAGGGGCGGGCAGTGATCATACGCAGTATTTT	CASSPKTGAGSDHTQYF
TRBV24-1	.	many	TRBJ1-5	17	TGTGCCACCAGTGATACCCGACAGGAAAATAGCAATCAGCCCCAGCATTTT	CATSDTRQENSNQPQHF
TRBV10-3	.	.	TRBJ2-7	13	TGTGCCACCGCCCGCGGCGGGGAGTACGAGCAGTACTTC	CATARGGEYEQYF
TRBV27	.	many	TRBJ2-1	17	TGTGCCAGCAGAACAGGGTTCGGTCTACCTACCTACAATGAGCAGTTCTTC	CASRTGFGLPTYNEQFF
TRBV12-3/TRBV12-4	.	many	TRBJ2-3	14	TGTGCCAGCATTACTGGGAGTCGCACAGATACGCAGTATTTT	CASITGSRTDTQYF
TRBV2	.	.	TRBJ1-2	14	TGTGCCAGCAGTGGGGCGCGGACCGCCTATGGCTACACCTTC	CASSGARTAYGYTF
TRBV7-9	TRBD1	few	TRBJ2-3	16	TGTGCCAGCAGCCCATCCCGGGTCTCAGGGGGAGATACGCAGTATTTT	CASSPSRVSGGDTQYF
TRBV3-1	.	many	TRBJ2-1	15	TGTGCCAGCAGCCAAGAAACTCTCCCCGGCAATGAGCAGTTCTTC	CASSQETLPGNEQFF
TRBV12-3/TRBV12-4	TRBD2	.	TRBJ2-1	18	TGTGCCAGCAGTCCTCCGGGGGGGGGAACTAGGTTAGGCAATGAGCAGTTCTTC	CASSPPGGGTRLGNEQFF
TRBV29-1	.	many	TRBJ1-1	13	TGCAGCATCCAGAACAGGGTGGGGACTGAAGCTTTCTTT	CSIQNRVGTEAFF
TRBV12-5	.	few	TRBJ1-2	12	TGTGCTAGTGGTTTGGACAGTCAACGGATGTCCTTC	CASGLDSQRMSF
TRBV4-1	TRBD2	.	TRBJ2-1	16	TGCGCCAGCAGCAAGAGGACTAGCGATAGCAGCCATGAGCAGTTCTTC	CASSKRTSDSSHEQFF